These 21 T cell receptor beta chains came from one sample sequenced in a study of T cells in Graves' hyperthyroidism and ophthalmopathy. There were TCR beta CDR3 regions amplified from RNA transcripts. The HTBI set primed first-round TCR CDR3 RT-PCR. TCRdb used MiXCR to reprocess the multiplex PCR reads, holding one entry per CDR3 protein. The sample contains about 500,000 distinct CDR3 sequences, approximately 49% of which appear only once. Sequencing used peripheral blood or thyroid tissue (not recorded which). These receptors were collected from an adult woman with Graves' disease, either hyperthyroidism or ophthalmopathy (not recorded which).

This clonotype showed up just a few times. The chain is built from TRBV10-3 and TRBJ2-6; D gene unclear. There are 10 residues in the CDR3. Between the trimmed V and J ends, which lost 3 bases and 13 bases, there was a span of 4 bases. Germline V gives CDR1 ENHRY, CDR2 SYGVKD. CDR3 in amino acids: CAISDQVLTF. CDR3 nucleotide sequence: TGTGCCATCAGTGATCAAGTCCTGACTTTC.

This clonotype was recorded many times. This chain joins TRBV19 and TRBJ1-2; D is perhaps TRBD1 (5 bases). The V gene lost 7 bases and the J gene lost 1 base, with 19 bases spanning the gap. The CDR3 runs 16 residues. Germline V CDR1 and CDR2: LNHDA, SQIVND (reference sequence). CDR3 in amino acids: CASKRVGTENNYGYTF. The CDR3, as DNA: TGTGCCAGTAAGAGAGTTGGGACGGAGAATAACTATGGCTACACCTTC.

This clonotype was counted ten times or more. This chain links TRBV7-8 with TRBJ1-5, with D hard to call. V lost 5 bases and J lost 5, with 13 bases in between. Germline loops: CDR1 SGHVS, CDR2 FQNEAQ. This CDR3 region has 14 residues. The CDR3 region is CASSQSGADQPQHF. CDR3 in DNA: TGTGCCAGCAGCCAGTCAGGAGCTGATCAGCCCCAGCATTTT.

In regard to this clonotype: One base away lies a much larger clone, so this may be a sequencing read error. The V and J genes are TRBV10-1 and TRBJ2-7; the D gene is possibly TRBD2 (6 bases). Germline lookup yields CDR1 WNHNN and CDR2 SYGVQD (reference sequence). The CDR3 contains 17 residues. The CDR3 here is CASSGPARRDGWSEQCF. CDR3 sequence (DNA): TGCGCCAGCAGTGGGCCTGCAAGGAGGGACGGTTGGAGCGAGCAGTGCTTC.

V is TRBV7-3 and J is TRBJ2-2, with TRBD1 matching over 8 bases. With 5 bases clipped from V and 1 base from J, the junction kept 3 bases outside the gene matches. This CDR3 is built from 15 residues. CDR1 and CDR2 from the germline V gene are SGHTA and FQGTGA. CDR3 residues: CASSAGQVNTGELFF. The CDR3 coding sequence is TGTGCCAGCAGCGCGGGACAGGTGAACACCGGGGAGCTGTTTTTT.

This clonotype has at least ten counts. The V call is TRBV20-1, the J call TRBJ1-4; TRBD1 might be the D (5 bases). This CDR3 has 15 amino acids. Germline CDR1 DFQATT, CDR2 SNEGSKA (reference sequence). Between the trimmed V and J ends, which lost 3 bases and 4 bases, there was a span of 15 bases. In DNA, the CDR3 is TGCAGTGCTAGTGGTTTAGGGGAGGATAATGAAAAACTGTTTTTT. Translation: CSASGLGEDNEKLFF.

In the case of this clonotype: The junction and the germline gene differ at one end; a read error may be behind it. The rearrangement uses TRBV29-1 and TRBJ1-6; no clear D gene. This CDR3 spans 13 amino acids. CDR1 is SQVTM, CDR2 ANQGSEA, per germline. The CDR3 DNA reads as TGTGCCGGCAGCTTGACGGATAGTTCACCCCTCCACTTT. Translation: CAGSLTDSSPLHF. Looking up the rest from reference TRBV29-1 and TRBJ1-6 gives the full variable domain: SAVISQKPSRDICQRGTSLTIQCQVDSQVTMMFWYRQQPGQSLTLIATANQGSEATYESGFVIDKFPISRPNLTFSTLTVSNMSPEDSSIYLCAGSLTDSSPLHFGNGTRLTVT.

This clonotype has at least ten counts. The chain recombines TRBV5-4 with TRBJ1-1, with 9 positions matching TRBD1. Germline V CDR1 and CDR2: SGHNT, YYREEE (reference sequence). V gave up 4 bases and J gave up 0 bases; unmatched junction bases: 7. The CDR3 spans 16 residues. CDR3 loop: CASSQGQGRMNTEAFF. CDR3 in DNA: TGTGCCAGCAGCCAAGGACAGGGGAGGATGAACACTGAAGCTTTCTTT.

On this clonotype: This clone may be a read error of a much larger clone one base away. The CDR3 does not close with the conserved phenylalanine or tryptophan, likely indicating a read error. This chain uses TRBV5-1 with TRBJ2-2, with no clear D. Germline values: CDR1 SGHRS, CDR2 YFSETQ. The CDR3 runs to 14 residues. Between the trimmed V and J ends, which lost 0 bases and 5 bases, there was a span of 8 bases. CDR3 residues: CASSLAEFTGELFS. The CDR3 DNA follows: TGCGCCAGCAGCTTGGCCGAGTTTACCGGGGAGCTGTTTTCT.

This sequence joins TRBV12-3 or TRBV12-4 and TRBJ1-1; D uncertain. The V and J ends lost 5 bases and 10 bases respectively, with 17 bases between them. The CDR3 is made up of 13 amino acids. CDR3: CASSQKTTTGAFF. CDR3 coding DNA: TGTGCCAGCAGTCAAAAAACAACAACGGGAGCTTTCTTT.

Turning to this clonotype: The junction departs from germline at one end; a sequencing error may be responsible. In nucleotides, the CDR3 is TGTGCCATCAGCGTATTGGACACCGGGGAGCTGTTTTTT. Its translation is CAISVLDTGELFF. The chain links TRBV9 to TRBJ2-2; no clear D gene. CDR1 and CDR2 (germline): SGDLS, YYNGEE. This CDR3 is built from 13 residues. The full variable domain, with the rest looked up from reference TRBV9 and TRBJ2-2, is DSGVTQTPKHLITATGQRVTLRCSPRSGDLSVYWYQQSLDQGLQFLIQYYNGEERAKGNILERFSAQQFPDLHSELNLSSLELGDSALYFCAISVLDTGELFFGEGSRLTVL.

In this sample, this clonotype turned up many times. The V and J genes are TRBV10-3 and TRBJ2-2, with TRBD1 matching 8 bases. The V segment lost 11 bases and the J segment 1 base; nucleotides outside the gene matches: 6. Germline assignment: CDR1 ENHRY and CDR2 SYGVKD. This CDR3 is 14 amino acids long. The CDR3, as DNA: TGTGCCCTGCGGACAGGGCGGAACACCGGGGAGCTGTTTTTT. Residues: CALRTGRNTGELFF.

In regard to this clonotype: A junction boundary mismatches the germline segment, possibly from a read error. The rearrangement uses TRBV7-3 and TRBJ1-6; perhaps TRBD1 as D (6 bases). Germline CDR1 reads SGHTA; CDR2 reads FQGTGA. The CDR3 length is 16 residues. CDR3 sequence (DNA): TGTGCCAGCAGCTTTCAGGGGATCTCCCATAATTCACCCCTCCACTTT. It codes for CASSFQGISHNSPLHF.

This clonotype was seen at least ten times. The genes are TRBV4-1 and TRBJ1-1, with D possibly TRBD1 on 6 matching bases. CDR1 and CDR2 from the germline V gene are MGHRA and YSYEKL. Trimming stripped 0 bases from V and 5 bases from J, with 13 bases between. This CDR3 region has 15 residues. The CDR3 is CASSQDGAGVTEAFF. The CDR3 bases are TGCGCCAGCAGCCAAGATGGGGCAGGGGTGACTGAAGCTTTCTTT.

V gene TRBV25-1 combines with J gene TRBJ1-4; a weak D match, TRBD1 (5 bases). The ends were cut back, 1 base at V and 7 bases at J, with 10 bases in the middle. The V gene's germline CDR1 is MGHDK and CDR2 SYGVNS. The CDR3 sequence is 14 residues long. The CDR3 DNA follows: TGTGCCAGCAGTGAATCCAGGGTGGGTGAAAAACTGTTTTTT. Its translation: CASSESRVGEKLFF.

This clonotype was seen at least ten times. V and J are TRBV5-1 and TRBJ2-2; D might be TRBD2 (5 bases). CDR1 is SGHRS, CDR2 YFSETQ, per germline. This CDR3 has 16 amino acids. Trimming pared 0 bases from V and 7 bases from J, leaving 16 bases between. In nucleotides, the CDR3 is TGCGCCAGCAGCTTGGTGCCGGAGGTGGTTGGCGGGGAGCTGTTTTTT. Its translation: CASSLVPEVVGGELFF.

The table lists this clonotype with a count of one. The rearrangement links TRBV10-3 to TRBJ2-6; D uncertain. This CDR3 has 14 amino acids. V gave up 10 bases and J gave up 0 bases, with 10 bases separating them. Germline loops: CDR1 ENHRY, CDR2 SYGVKD. CDR3 protein: CASLRSSGANVLTF. Written as DNA, the CDR3 is TGTGCCAGCTTAAGAAGCTCTGGGGCCAACGTCCTGACTTTC.

The J gene is TRBJ1-5, the V gene TRBV29-1; D is possibly TRBD1 (6 bases). The CDR3 runs 14 residues. The V gene lost 0 bases and the J gene lost 6 bases, with 12 bases spanning the gap. The V gene's germline CDR1 is SQVTM and CDR2 ANQGSEA. CDR3 amino acids: CSVEDEGVGQPQHF. In DNA form, the CDR3 reads TGCAGCGTTGAAGATGAGGGGGTTGGTCAGCCCCAGCATTTT.

This clonotype has ten or more counts. V usage is TRBV12-3 or TRBV12-4 and J usage is TRBJ1-4; no firm D call. Trimming removed 5 bases from V and 4 bases from J, with 11 bases in between. This CDR3 is built from 14 residues. The CDR3 DNA is TGTGCCAGCAGTCACCGGCGGATTAATGAAAAACTGTTTTTT. Encoded protein: CASSHRRINEKLFF.

This clonotype was seen more than once but under ten times. The chain has TRBV7-2 and TRBJ1-2, with TRBD1 as a possible D gene (5 bases). CDR3 length: 13 residues. The ends were cut back, 4 bases at V and 4 bases at J, with 10 bases in the middle. Germline CDR1 and CDR2: SGHTA and FQGNSA. CDR3 sequence: CASSSGGTYGYTF. As DNA, the CDR3 is TGTGCCAGCAGCTCAGGTGGGACCTATGGCTACACCTTC.

This clonotype came up a few times. The rearrangement joins TRBV15 to TRBJ2-7; tentatively, D is TRBD1 or TRBD2 (5 bases each). The V gene lost 1 base and the J gene lost 2 bases, with 9 bases spanning the gap. This CDR3 region has 14 residues. Germline lookup yields CDR1 LNHNV and CDR2 YYDKDF (reference sequence). The CDR3: CATSRGTGPYEQYF. Here the CDR3 DNA reads TGTGCCACCAGCAGAGGTACGGGGCCCTACGAGCAGTACTTC.